Given below is one TCR beta chain in context. The junction shows a germline mismatch at one end, possibly a read error. These data originate in a study of blood T cell repertoires in COVID-19. Study in general: Donors in the United States, Italy and Spain gave samples during acute or convalescent COVID-19. Sample material is recorded as cDNA or gDNA derived from T cells, B-cell-depleted T cells, or PBMCs.

The CDR3 length is 16 residues. Germline V gives CDR1 SSHAT, CDR2 FNYEAQ (reference sequence). Method: immunoSEQ multiplex PCR; TCRdb's copy keeps in-frame clones and lacks some. The sample includes about 270,000 clones, about 89% seen only once; the top ten take 1.6%. The clonotype comes from an older woman who had recovered from COVID-19. The sample consisted of peripheral blood. The J gene is TRBJ2-7, the V gene TRBV7-7; D might be TRBD1 (5 bases). The CDR3 sequence: CASSPYTRARGNEQYF. CDR3 nucleotide sequence: TGTGCTAGCAGCCCCTATACCAGGGCAAGAGGAAACGAGCAGTACTTC.